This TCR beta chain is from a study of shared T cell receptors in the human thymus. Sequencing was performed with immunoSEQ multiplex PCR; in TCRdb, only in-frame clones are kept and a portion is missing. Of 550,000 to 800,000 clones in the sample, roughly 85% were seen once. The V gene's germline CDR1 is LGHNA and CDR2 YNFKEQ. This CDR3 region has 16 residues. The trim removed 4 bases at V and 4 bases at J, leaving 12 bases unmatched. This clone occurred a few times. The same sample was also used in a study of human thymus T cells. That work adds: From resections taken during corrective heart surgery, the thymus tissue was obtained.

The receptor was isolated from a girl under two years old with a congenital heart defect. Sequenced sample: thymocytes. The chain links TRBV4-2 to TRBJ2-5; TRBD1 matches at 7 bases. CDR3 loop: CASSLNQGESGETQYF. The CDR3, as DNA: TGTGCCAGCAGCCTCAACCAGGGGGAAAGCGGAGAGACCCAGTACTTC.